This TCR beta chain was profiled in a study of T cells in Graves' hyperthyroidism and ophthalmopathy. Study summary: At the time of initial diagnosis and before any treatment, peripheral blood was collected.

Trimming at V came to 0 bases and at J to 1 base, leaving 9 bases not matched to a gene. Germline CDR1 and CDR2: DFQATT and SNEGSKA (reference sequence). This CDR3 is 18 amino acids long. Pregnant or lactating patients were excluded, as were those with uncontrolled infection or other autoimmune disease. Orbital computed tomography and thyroid ultrasound, together with serum TRAb and thyroxine and clinical symptoms, were used for diagnoses. General observations from the study: Blood shared most expanded thyroid clonotypes above 0.001.

The sample holds many counts of this clonotype. Its cognate antigen is unknown. Amplification of TCR beta CDR3 regions used RNA as the template. A first-round RT-PCR of the TCR CDR3 used the HTBI primer set. One entry per CDR3 protein, called by TCRdb with MiXCR from the multiplex PCR reads. The table has roughly 250,000 distinct CDR3 sequences, about a sixth seen once; the top ten hold more than 25%. The rearrangement uses TRBV20-1 and TRBJ2-2, with TRBD2 matching over 9 bases. Sequencing was done on a sample of blood. The source of this sequence is a woman in her late teens or twenties with Graves' ophthalmopathy. The CDR3 DNA follows: TGCAGTGCTAGAGATGCCCGGCCTAGCGGGGTGAACACCGGGGAGCTGTTTTTT. Protein sequence: CSARDARPSGVNTGELFF.